The 8 T cell receptor beta chains reported below all come from one sample, sequenced in a study of T cell changes during pregnancy in multiple sclerosis (dated by TCRdb to about 2019). Library generation was performed with the immunoSEQ multiplex PCR assay. TCRdb mirrors the immuneACCESS table, restricted to in-frame sequences. Some clones are absent from its copies; in checked studies, under half trace to an unresolved V gene, and the reason for the others is unknown. For this sample there are 100,000 or so clones; approximately 92% appear just once. Jointly, the top ten make up roughly 4.5% of the sample. This specimen was peripheral blood, taken in the first trimester of pregnancy. The receptors were gathered from a female donor with multiple sclerosis, enrolled in a pregnancy study.

The chain links TRBV6-6 to TRBJ2-7; a weak D match, TRBD2 (7 bases). CDR3 size: 12 residues. The V end was cut by 3 bases, the J end by 6 bases, with 9 bases between. Looked up from germline, CDR1 is MNHNY and CDR2 is SVGAGI (reference sequence). This chain's CDR3 is CASSYRGAEQYF. DNA of the CDR3: TGTGCCAGCAGTTATCGGGGGGCCGAGCAGTACTTC.

The chain carries TRBV19 and TRBJ1-5; possible D gene TRBD1, 6 bases. Deletions cut 6 bases from V and 1 base from J, with 19 bases between. Per germline, CDR1 LNHDA and CDR2 SQIVND (reference sequence). CDR3 size: 17 residues. The CDR3 protein is CASRLPDRKDSNQPQHF. Written as DNA, the CDR3 is TGTGCCAGTAGACTCCCCGACAGGAAGGACAGCAATCAGCCCCAGCATTTT.

J is TRBJ1-1 and V is TRBV7-3; D possibly corresponds to TRBD1 (6 bases). From germline, CDR1 is SGHTA and CDR2 FQGTGA. This CDR3 region has 16 residues. Trimming took 0 bases from V and 2 from J, leaving 13 bases between them. The CDR3 coding sequence is TGTGCCAGCAGCTTAACGGGAATACAGGGTAACACTGAAGCTTTCTTT. It codes for CASSLTGIQGNTEAFF.

J is TRBJ1-1 and V is TRBV20-1; D is unclear. The V gene lost 7 bases and the J gene lost 1 base, with 7 bases spanning the gap. Germline-derived CDR1 and CDR2 are DFQATT and SNEGSKA (reference sequence). The CDR3 runs to 11 residues. CDR3 region: CSVRQNTEAFF. CDR3 bases: TGCAGTGTGCGACAGAACACTGAAGCTTTCTTT.

This clone was detected only once. The chain employs TRBV19 and TRBJ2-6; maybe TRBD1 (5 bases). Per germline, CDR1 LNHDA and CDR2 SQIVND (reference sequence). Trimming cost V 3 bases and J 2 bases, with 11 bases left between them. The CDR3 consists of 16 residues. CDR3 sequence reads: CASSIWGTTGANVLTF. CDR3 DNA: TGTGCCAGTAGTATCTGGGGCACAACTGGGGCCAACGTCCTGACTTTC.

The V gene is TRBV5-1, the J gene TRBJ1-2; perhaps TRBD1 as D (5 bases). The CDR3 totals 15 residues. V was shortened by 0 bases and J by 2 bases, with 11 bases between the two germline ends. The germline V gene encodes CDR1 SGHRS and CDR2 YFSETQ. The CDR3 loop reads CASSLDGQGNYGYTF. In DNA, the CDR3 is TGCGCCAGCAGCTTGGATGGGCAGGGAAACTATGGCTACACCTTC.

This clone turned up a few times. The chain carries TRBV19 and TRBJ1-2; tentatively, D is TRBD1 (6 bases). CDR1 is LNHDA, CDR2 SQIVND, per germline (reference sequence). This CDR3 spans 15 amino acids. Deletions cut 4 bases from V and 6 bases from J, with 18 bases between. This CDR3 reads CASSREGTIENGYTF. The CDR3 DNA is TGTGCCAGTAGTAGAGAAGGGACAATTGAGAATGGCTACACCTTC.

This clone was picked up one time. The chain links TRBV6-1 to TRBJ1-1; D possibly corresponds to TRBD1 (5 bases). The CDR3 loop spans 14 amino acids. Trimming shortened V by 7 bases and J by 4 bases, and 16 bases separated the two germline ends. Germline V gene data show CDR1 as MNHNS and CDR2 as SASEGT. CDR3 coding DNA: TGTGCCAGCATAAGGGGCCTCACCCCCACTGAAGCTTTCTTT. Protein: CASIRGLTPTEAFF.